The clone carrying this T cell receptor (beta chain) was counted a single time. A second PCR, run for roughly 7 to 11 cycles, used a sample-barcoded 5' primer plus a J-beta primer mix. TCRdb re-derived calls from the 5' RACE reads in MiXCR, one entry per CDR3 protein. This sample yields approximately 670,000 distinct CDR3 sequences, of which about 43% are seen a single time; 25% to 35% belongs to the top ten. The sample is drawn from a study of blood T cells in healthy people across ages. The germline V gene encodes CDR1 SGHAT and CDR2 FQNNGV. V was clipped by 3 bases and J by 12 bases; unmatched bases: 17. This CDR3 is 15 amino acids long.

The chain joins TRBV11-2 to TRBJ2-7, with TRBD2 matching over 7 bases. The sequence derives from an elderly man in good health. The source material was blood. Written as DNA, the CDR3 is TGTGCCAGCAGCTTGGGAGCGGGATCAGGAGAGACCCCGTACTTC. It is translated as CASSLGAGSGETPYF.